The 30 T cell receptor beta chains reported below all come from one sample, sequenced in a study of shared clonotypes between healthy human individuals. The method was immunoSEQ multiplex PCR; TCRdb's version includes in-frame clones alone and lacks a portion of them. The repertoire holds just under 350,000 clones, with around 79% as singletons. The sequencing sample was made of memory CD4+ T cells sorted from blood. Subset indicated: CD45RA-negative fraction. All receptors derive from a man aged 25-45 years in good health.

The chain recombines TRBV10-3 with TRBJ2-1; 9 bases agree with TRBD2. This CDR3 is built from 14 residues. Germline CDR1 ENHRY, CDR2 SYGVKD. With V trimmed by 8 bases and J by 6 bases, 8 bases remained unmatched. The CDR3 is CAIGGQREVNEQFF. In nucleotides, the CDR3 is TGTGCCATCGGGGGGCAGCGGGAGGTCAATGAGCAGTTCTTC.

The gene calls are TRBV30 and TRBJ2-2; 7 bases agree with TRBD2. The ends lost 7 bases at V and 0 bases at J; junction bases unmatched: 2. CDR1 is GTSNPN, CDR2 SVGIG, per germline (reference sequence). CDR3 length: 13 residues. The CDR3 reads CASSGSNTGELFF. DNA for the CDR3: TGTGCCTCTAGCGGCTCGAACACCGGGGAGCTGTTTTTT. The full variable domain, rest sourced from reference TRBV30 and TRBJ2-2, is SQTIHQWPATLVQPVGSPLSLECTVEGTSNPNLYWYRQAAGRGLQLLFYSVGIGQISSEVPQNLSASRPQDRQFILSSKKLLLSDSGFYLCASSGSNTGELFFGEGSRLTVL.

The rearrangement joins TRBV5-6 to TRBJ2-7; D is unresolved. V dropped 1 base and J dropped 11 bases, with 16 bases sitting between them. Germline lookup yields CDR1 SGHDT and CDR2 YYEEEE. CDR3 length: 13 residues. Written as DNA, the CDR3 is TGTGCCAGCAGCTTGAGGTTTAGTTTAACAGAGTACTTC. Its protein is CASSLRFSLTEYF.

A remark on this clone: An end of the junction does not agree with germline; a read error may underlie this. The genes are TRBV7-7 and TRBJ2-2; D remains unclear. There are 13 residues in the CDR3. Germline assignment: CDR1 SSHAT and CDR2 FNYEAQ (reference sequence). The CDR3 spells CASSPADTGELFF. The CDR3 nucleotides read TGTGCTAGCAGCCCGGCGGACACCGGGGAGCTGTTTTTT.

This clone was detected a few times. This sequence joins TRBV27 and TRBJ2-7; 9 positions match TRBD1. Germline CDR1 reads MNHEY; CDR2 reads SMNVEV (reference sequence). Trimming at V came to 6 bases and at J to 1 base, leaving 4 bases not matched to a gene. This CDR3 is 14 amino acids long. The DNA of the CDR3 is TGTGCCAGCAGGCAACAGGGGGCATCCTACGAGCAGTACTTC. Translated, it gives CASRQQGASYEQYF.

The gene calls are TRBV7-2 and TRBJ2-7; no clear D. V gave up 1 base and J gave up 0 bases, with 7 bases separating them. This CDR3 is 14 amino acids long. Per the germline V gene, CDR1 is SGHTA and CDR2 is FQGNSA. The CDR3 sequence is CASSLDSNSYEQYF. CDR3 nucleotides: TGTGCCAGCAGCTTAGACTCCAACTCCTACGAGCAGTACTTC. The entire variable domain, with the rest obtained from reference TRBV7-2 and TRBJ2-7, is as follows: GAGVSQSPSNKVTEKGKDVELRCDPISGHTALYWYRQSLGQGLEFLIYFQGNSAPDKSGLPSDRFSAERTGGSVSTLTIQRTQQEDSAVYLCASSLDSNSYEQYFGPGTRLTVT.

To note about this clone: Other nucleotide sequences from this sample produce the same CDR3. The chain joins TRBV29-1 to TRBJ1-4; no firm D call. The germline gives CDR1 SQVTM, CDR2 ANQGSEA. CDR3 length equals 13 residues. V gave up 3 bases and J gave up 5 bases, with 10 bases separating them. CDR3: CSVELPLNEKLFF. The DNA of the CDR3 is TGCAGCGTTGAGTTGCCCCTGAATGAAAAACTGTTTTTT.

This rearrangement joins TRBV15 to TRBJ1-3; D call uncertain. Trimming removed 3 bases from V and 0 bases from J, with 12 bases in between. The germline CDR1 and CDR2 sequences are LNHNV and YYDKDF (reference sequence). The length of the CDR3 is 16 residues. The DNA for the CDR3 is TGTGCCACCAGCAGGGAGATTACGAGCTCTGGAAACACCATATATTTT. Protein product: CATSREITSSGNTIYF.

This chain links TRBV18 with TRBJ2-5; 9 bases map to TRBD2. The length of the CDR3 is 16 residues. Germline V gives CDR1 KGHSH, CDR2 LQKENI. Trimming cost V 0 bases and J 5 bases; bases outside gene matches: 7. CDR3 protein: CASSPPSSGNRETQYF. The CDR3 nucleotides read TGTGCCAGCTCACCACCTTCTAGCGGGAATCGGGAGACCCAGTACTTC.

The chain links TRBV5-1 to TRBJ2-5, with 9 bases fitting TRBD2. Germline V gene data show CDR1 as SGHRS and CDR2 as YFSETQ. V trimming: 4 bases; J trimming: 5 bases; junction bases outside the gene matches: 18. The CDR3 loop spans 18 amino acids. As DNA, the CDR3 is TGCGCCAGCAGCCCGAGCGGTTTCGCGGGAGGGGGCGCCGAGACCCAGTACTTC. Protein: CASSPSGFAGGGAETQYF.

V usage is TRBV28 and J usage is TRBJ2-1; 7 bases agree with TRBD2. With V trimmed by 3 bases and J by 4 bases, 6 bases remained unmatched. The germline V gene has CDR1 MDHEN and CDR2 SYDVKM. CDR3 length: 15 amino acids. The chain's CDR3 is CASSFVRGVYNEQFF. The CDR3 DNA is TGTGCCAGCAGTTTTGTCCGGGGGGTATACAATGAGCAGTTCTTC.

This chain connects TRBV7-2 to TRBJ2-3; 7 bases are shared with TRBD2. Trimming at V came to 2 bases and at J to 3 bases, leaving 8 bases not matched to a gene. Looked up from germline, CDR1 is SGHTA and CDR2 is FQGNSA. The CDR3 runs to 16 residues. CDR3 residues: CASSLLSGGGTDTQYF. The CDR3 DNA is TGTGCCAGCAGCTTACTCTCGGGAGGCGGAACAGATACGCAGTATTTT.

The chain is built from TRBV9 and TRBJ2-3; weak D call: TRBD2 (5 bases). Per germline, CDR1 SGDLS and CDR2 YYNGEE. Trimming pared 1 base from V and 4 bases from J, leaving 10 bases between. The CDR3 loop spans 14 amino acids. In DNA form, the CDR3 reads TGTGCCAGCAGCGTATTCATGGGAGCAGATACGCAGTATTTT. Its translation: CASSVFMGADTQYF.

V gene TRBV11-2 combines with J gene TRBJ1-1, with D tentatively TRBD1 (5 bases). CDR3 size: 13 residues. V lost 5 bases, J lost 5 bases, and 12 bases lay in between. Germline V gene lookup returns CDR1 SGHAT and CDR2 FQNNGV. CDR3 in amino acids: CASSTTGGTEAFF. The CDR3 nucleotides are TGTGCCAGCAGCACGACGGGGGGGACTGAAGCTTTCTTT.

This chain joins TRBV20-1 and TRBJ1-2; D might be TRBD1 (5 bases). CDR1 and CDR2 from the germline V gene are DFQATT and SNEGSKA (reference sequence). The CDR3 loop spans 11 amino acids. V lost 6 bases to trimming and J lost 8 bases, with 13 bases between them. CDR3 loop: CSASWGPGYTF. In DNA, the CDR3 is TGCAGTGCAAGCTGGGGACCCGGCTACACCTTC.

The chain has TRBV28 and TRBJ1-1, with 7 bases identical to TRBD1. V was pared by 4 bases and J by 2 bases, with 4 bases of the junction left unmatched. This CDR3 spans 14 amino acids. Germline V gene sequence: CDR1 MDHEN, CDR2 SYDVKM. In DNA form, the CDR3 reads TGTGCCAGCAGTTCGACAGGGTCCAACACTGAAGCTTTCTTT. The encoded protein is CASSSTGSNTEAFF.

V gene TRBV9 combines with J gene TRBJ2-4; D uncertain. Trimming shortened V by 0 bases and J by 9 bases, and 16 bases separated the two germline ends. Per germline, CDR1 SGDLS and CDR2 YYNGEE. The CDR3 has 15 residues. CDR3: CASSVDGMVGSIQYF. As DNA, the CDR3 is TGTGCCAGCAGCGTAGATGGAATGGTGGGAAGCATTCAGTACTTC. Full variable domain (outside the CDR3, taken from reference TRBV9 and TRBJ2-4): DSGVTQTPKHLITATGQRVTLRCSPRSGDLSVYWYQQSLDQGLQFLIQYYNGEERAKGNILERFSAQQFPDLHSELNLSSLELGDSALYFCASSVDGMVGSIQYFGAGTRLSVL.

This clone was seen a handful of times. The CDR3 sequence: CASSPLGGTGVPNEQFF. CDR3 coding DNA: TGTGCCAGCTCACCTTTAGGAGGGACAGGGGTTCCCAATGAGCAGTTCTTC. This rearrangement joins TRBV18 to TRBJ2-1, with 10 bases lining up with TRBD1. Trimming at V came to 3 bases and at J to 6 bases, leaving 11 bases not matched to a gene. The germline V gene encodes CDR1 KGHSH and CDR2 LQKENI. The CDR3 runs to 17 residues.

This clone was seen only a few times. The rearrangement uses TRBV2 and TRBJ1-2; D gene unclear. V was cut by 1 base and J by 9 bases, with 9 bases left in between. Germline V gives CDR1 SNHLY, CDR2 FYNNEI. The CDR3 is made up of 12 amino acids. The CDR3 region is CASSEDPLRYTF. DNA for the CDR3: TGTGCCAGCAGTGAAGACCCGCTGCGCTACACCTTC.

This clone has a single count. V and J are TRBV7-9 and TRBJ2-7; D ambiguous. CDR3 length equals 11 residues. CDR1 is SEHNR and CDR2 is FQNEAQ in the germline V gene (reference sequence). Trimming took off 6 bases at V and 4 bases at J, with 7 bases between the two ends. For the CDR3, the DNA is TGTGCCAGCAGTGTGGGTTACGAGCAGTACTTC. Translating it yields CASSVGYEQYF.

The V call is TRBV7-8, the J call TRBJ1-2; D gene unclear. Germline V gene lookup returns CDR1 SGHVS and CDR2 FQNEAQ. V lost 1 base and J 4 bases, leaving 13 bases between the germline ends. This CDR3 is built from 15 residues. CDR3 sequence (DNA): TGTGCCAGCAGCTTAGGTTCTGGGGAGGGCTATGGCTACACCTTC. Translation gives CASSLGSGEGYGYTF.

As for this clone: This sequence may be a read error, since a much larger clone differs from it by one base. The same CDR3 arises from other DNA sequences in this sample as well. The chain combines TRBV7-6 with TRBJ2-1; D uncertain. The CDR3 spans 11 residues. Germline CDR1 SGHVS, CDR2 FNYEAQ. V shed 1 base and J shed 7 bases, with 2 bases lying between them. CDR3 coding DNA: TGTGCCAGCAGCTTAGGGAATGAGCAGTTCTTC. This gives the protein CASSLGNEQFF.

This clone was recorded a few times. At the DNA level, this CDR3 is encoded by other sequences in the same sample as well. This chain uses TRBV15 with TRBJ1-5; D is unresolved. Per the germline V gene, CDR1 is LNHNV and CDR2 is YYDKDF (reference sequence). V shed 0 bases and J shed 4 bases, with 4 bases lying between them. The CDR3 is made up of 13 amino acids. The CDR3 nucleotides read TGTGCCACCAGCAGAGATCAGAATCAGCCCCAGCATTTT. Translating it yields CATSRDQNQPQHF.

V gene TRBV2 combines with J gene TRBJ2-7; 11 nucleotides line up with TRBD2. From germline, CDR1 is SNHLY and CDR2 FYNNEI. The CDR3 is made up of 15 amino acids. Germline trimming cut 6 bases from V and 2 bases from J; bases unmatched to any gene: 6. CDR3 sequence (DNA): TGTGCCAGCAGACTAGGACTAGCGGGTACCTACGAGCAGTACTTC. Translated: CASRLGLAGTYEQYF.

CDR3 loop: CASSFSTGYGEAFF. CDR3 nucleotide sequence: TGTGCCAGCAGCTTTTCGACAGGGTATGGTGAAGCTTTCTTT. This sequence joins TRBV5-6 and TRBJ1-1, with 7 positions matching TRBD1. Germline-derived CDR1 and CDR2 are SGHDT and YYEEEE. The junction had 8 bases not matched to a gene; V was cut back by 2 bases and J by 7 bases. CDR3 length: 14 residues.

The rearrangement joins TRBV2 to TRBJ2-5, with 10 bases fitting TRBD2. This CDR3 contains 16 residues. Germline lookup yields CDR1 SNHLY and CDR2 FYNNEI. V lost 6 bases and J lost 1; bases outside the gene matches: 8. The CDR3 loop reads CASRVIAGGSQETQYF. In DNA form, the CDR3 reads TGTGCCAGCAGGGTAATAGCGGGAGGTAGCCAAGAGACCCAGTACTTC.

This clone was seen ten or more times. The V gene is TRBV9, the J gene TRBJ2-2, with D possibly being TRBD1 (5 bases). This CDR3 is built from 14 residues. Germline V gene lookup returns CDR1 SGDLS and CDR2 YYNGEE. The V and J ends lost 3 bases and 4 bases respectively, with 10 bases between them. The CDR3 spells CASSAQGFTGELFF. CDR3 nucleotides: TGTGCCAGCAGCGCCCAGGGATTCACCGGGGAGCTGTTTTTT.

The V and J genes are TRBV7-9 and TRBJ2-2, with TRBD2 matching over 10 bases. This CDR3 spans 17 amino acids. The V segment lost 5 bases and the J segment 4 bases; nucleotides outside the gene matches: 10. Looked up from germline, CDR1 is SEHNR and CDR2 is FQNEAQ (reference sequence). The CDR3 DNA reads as TGTGCCAGCAGCCCACCGATCCTAGCGGGAGTCACCGGGGAGCTGTTTTTT. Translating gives CASSPPILAGVTGELFF.

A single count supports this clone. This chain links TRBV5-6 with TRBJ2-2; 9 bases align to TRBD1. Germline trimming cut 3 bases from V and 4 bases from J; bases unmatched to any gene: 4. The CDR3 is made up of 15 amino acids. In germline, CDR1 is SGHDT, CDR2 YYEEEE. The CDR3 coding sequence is TGTGCCAGCAGCTGGGGGACAGGGCGCACCGGGGAGCTGTTTTTT. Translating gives CASSWGTGRTGELFF.

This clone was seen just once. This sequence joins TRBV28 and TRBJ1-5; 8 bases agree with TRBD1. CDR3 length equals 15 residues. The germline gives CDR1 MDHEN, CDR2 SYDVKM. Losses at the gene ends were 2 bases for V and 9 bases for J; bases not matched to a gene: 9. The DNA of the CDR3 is TGTGCCAGCAGTTTACCGACAGGGGCCCCTAGGCCCCAGCATTTT. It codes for CASSLPTGAPRPQHF.